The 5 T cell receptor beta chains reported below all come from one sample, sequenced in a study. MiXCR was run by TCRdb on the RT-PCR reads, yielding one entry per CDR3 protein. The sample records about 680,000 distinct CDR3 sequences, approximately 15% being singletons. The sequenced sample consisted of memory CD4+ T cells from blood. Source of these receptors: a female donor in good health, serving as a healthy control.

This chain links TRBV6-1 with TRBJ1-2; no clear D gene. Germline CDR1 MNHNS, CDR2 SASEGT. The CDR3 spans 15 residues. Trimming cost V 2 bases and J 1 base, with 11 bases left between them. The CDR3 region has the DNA TGTGCCAGCAGTGAAACCTCCAACTTTAACTATGGCTACACCTTC. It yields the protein CASSETSNFNYGYTF.

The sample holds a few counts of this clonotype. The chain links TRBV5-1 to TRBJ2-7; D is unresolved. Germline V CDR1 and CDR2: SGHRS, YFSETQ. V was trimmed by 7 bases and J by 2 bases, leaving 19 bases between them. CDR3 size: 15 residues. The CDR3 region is CASGIGNSKTYEQYF. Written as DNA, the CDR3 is TGCGCCAGCGGGATTGGGAACTCCAAAACCTACGAGCAGTACTTC.

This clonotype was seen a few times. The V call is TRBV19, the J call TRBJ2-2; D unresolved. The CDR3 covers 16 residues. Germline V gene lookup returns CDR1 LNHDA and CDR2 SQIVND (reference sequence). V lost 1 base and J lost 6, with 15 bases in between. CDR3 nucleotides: TGTGCCAGTAGTATAGGCTTACCTTATCGGCCCGGGGAGCTGTTTTTT. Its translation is CASSIGLPYRPGELFF. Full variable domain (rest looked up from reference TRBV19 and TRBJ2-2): DGGITQSPKYLFRKEGQNVTLSCEQNLNHDAMYWYRQDPGQGLRLIYYSQIVNDFQKGDIAEGYSVSREKKESFPLTVTSAQKNPTAFYLCASSIGLPYRPGELFFGEGSRLTVL.

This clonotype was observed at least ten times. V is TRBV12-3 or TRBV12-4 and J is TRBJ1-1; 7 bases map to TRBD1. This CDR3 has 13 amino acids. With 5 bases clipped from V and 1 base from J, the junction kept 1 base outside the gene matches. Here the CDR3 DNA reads TGTGCCAGCAGTAGGACAGGGAACACTGAAGCTTTCTTT. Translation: CASSRTGNTEAFF.

The CDR3 region has the DNA TGTGCCACCAGTCCCCCAGGGGGCTCTGGGGCCAACGTCCTGACTTTC. Its protein is CATSPPGGSGANVLTF. The chain links TRBV15 to TRBJ2-6; 7 bases line up with TRBD1. Germline V CDR1 and CDR2: LNHNV, YYDKDF (reference sequence). There are 16 residues in the CDR3. Germline trimming cut 6 bases from V and 0 bases from J; bases unmatched to any gene: 5.